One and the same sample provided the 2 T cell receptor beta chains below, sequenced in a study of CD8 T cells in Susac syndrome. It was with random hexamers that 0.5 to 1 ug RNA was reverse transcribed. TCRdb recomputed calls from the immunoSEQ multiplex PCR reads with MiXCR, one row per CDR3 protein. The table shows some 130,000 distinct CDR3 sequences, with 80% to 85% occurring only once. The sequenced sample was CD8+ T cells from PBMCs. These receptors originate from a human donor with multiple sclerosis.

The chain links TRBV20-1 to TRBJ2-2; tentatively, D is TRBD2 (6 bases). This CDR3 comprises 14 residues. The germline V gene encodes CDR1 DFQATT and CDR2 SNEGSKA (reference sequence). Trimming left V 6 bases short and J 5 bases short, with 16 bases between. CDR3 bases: TGCAGTGCCCTCGGGCCTAGCGAGACCGGGGAGCTGTTTTTT. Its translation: CSALGPSETGELFF.

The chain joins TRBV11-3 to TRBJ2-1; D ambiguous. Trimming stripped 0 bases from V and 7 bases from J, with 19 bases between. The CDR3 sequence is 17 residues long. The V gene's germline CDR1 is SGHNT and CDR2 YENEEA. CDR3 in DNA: TGTGCCAGCAGCTTAGAAGGGTTTTTCATTTTGGGTAATGAGCAGTTCTTC. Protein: CASSLEGFFILGNEQFF.